This T cell receptor (beta chain) is drawn from a study of radiation and T cells in renal cell carcinoma. Assay used: immunoSEQ multiplex PCR; TCRdb lists only in-frame clones, some missing. The table has approximately 70,000 clones, 65% to 80% seen once. As to time point: blood 4 weeks post-SBRT, at nephrectomy. This sample's treatment: 15 Gy SBRT to primary tumor, nephrectomy 4 weeks later. The CDR3 has 15 amino acids. Trimming removed 2 bases from V and 9 bases from J, with 20 bases in between. Germline loops: CDR1 MNHNY, CDR2 SVGAGI (reference sequence). The source was blood, collected from a patient whose treatment included radiotherapy and nephrectomy. This chain connects TRBV6-6 to TRBJ2-7; maybe TRBD1 (6 bases). This receptor was taken from a man in his sixties with renal cell carcinoma. The CDR3 loop is CASSYRTAPGIGQYF. CDR3 coding DNA: TGTGCCAGCAGTTACAGGACAGCCCCAGGTATTGGGCAGTACTTC.